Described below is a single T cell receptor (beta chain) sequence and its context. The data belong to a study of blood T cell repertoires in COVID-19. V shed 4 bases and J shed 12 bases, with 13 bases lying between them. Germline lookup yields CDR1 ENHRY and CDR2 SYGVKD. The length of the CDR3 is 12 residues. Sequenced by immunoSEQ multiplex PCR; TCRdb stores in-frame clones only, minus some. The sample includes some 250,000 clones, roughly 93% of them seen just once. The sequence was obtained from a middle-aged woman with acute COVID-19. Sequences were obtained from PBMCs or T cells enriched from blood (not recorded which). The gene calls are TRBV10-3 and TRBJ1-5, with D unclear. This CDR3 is CAISGGGKVQHF. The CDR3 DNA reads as TGTGCCATCAGTGGGGGAGGGAAGGTCCAGCATTTT.